The 20 T cell receptor beta chains below were found in one sample sequenced in a study of Graves' ophthalmopathy and Graves' hyperthyroidism. Beta-chain TCR CDR3 regions were amplified from RNA transcripts. First-round RT-PCR with HTBI primers preceded a second-round multiplex PCR. TCRdb reanalysed the multiplex PCR reads using MiXCR and keeps one entry per CDR3 protein. The data contain 200,000 to 250,000 distinct CDR3 sequences, around 50% of them singletons. Sequencing was performed on peripheral blood. The receptors originated from an adult man with Graves' ophthalmopathy.

CDR3 in amino acids: CASSPTAIGSNQPQHF. The CDR3 region has the DNA TGTGCCAGTAGTCCTACCGCGATCGGGAGCAATCAGCCCCAGCATTTT. The chain has TRBV19 and TRBJ1-5, with D uncertain. The CDR3 extends over 16 amino acids. The V end lost 5 bases, the J end lost 1 base, and 15 bases lay between the germline ends. Germline V lookup: CDR1 LNHDA, CDR2 SQIVND (reference sequence).

This clonotype came up a few times. The rearrangement uses TRBV4-1 and TRBJ2-2; the match to TRBD1 covers 12 bases. The CDR3 totals 16 residues. Germline CDR1 and CDR2: MGHRA and YSYEKL. With 1 base clipped from V and 7 bases from J, the junction kept 4 bases outside the gene matches. CDR3 amino acids: CASSQVGTGGVGELFF. The CDR3 DNA follows: TGCGCCAGCAGCCAAGTGGGGACAGGGGGCGTCGGGGAGCTGTTTTTT.

The chain carries TRBV20-1 and TRBJ2-2; possibly TRBD1 or TRBD2 for D (6 bases each). CDR1 DFQATT and CDR2 SNEGSKA come from the germline V gene (reference sequence). V was cut by 3 bases and J by 6 bases, with 14 bases left in between. There are 14 residues in the CDR3. The CDR3 region has the DNA TGCAGTGCTAGTGAGAACAGGGAGGCCGGGGAGCTGTTTTTT. Translation gives CSASENREAGELFF.

The chain links TRBV30 to TRBJ1-1; possible D gene TRBD1, 5 bases. This CDR3 region has 15 residues. V lost 0 bases and J lost 2, with 13 bases in between. Per the germline V gene, CDR1 is GTSNPN and CDR2 is SVGIG (reference sequence). CDR3 DNA: TGTGCCTGGAGTGTACCAGGGCATACAAACACTGAAGCTTTCTTT. Translation gives CAWSVPGHTNTEAFF.

This clonotype has a handful of counts. The chain combines TRBV9 with TRBJ2-5; D might be TRBD1 (6 bases). Germline CDR1 and CDR2: SGDLS and YYNGEE. Trimming shortened V by 4 bases and J by 2 bases, and 15 bases separated the two germline ends. The CDR3 consists of 15 residues. The chain's CDR3 is CASSRGGVLQETQYF. The CDR3 DNA sequence: TGTGCCAGCAGCCGAGGGGGAGTATTACAAGAGACCCAGTACTTC.

The chain employs TRBV10-3 and TRBJ2-1; D is tentatively TRBD1 or TRBD2 (5 bases each). Germline V CDR1 and CDR2: ENHRY, SYGVKD. This CDR3 is built from 16 residues. V lost 0 bases, J lost 5 bases, and 14 bases lay in between. Here the CDR3 DNA reads TGTGCCATCAGTGAGTCTAAGGCTAGCAGGGACAATGAGCAGTTCTTC. Protein product: CAISESKASRDNEQFF.

The gene calls are TRBV5-1 and TRBJ1-2, with a tentative D call TRBD1 (6 bases). V shed 3 bases and J shed 7 bases, with 16 bases lying between them. The CDR3 is 14 amino acids. CDR1 and CDR2 from the germline V gene are SGHRS and YFSETQ. The CDR3: CASSSGDGGGGYTF. As DNA, the CDR3 is TGCGCCAGCAGCTCTGGGGACGGAGGGGGTGGCTACACCTTC.

This chain links TRBV7-9 with TRBJ2-2; D not resolved. The CDR3 contains 13 residues. V was cut by 1 base and J by 6 bases, with 6 bases left in between. The germline gives CDR1 SEHNR, CDR2 FQNEAQ (reference sequence). The CDR3 loop reads CASSLVKSGELFF. CDR3 bases: TGTGCCAGCAGCTTAGTTAAGTCCGGGGAGCTGTTTTTT.

The chain links TRBV2 to TRBJ2-7; TRBD1 agrees at 10 bases. The CDR3 length is 16 residues. V shed 6 bases and J 2 bases; nucleotides not matched to a gene: 10. Germline-derived CDR1 and CDR2 are SNHLY and FYNNEI. The CDR3 sequence: CASSAGPGQGTYEQYF. In nucleotides, the CDR3 is TGTGCCAGCAGCGCTGGACCGGGACAGGGGACCTACGAGCAGTACTTC.

Comment on this clonotype: This may arise from a read error, as a much more abundant clone is one base away. As DNA, the CDR3 is TGTGCCAGCAGCTTAGCCGGTCTAAGGGGAAGGGGGACTGAAGCTTTCTTT. The encoded protein is CASSLAGLRGRGTEAFF. This chain joins TRBV7-9 and TRBJ1-1; perhaps TRBD1 as D (6 bases). This CDR3 spans 17 amino acids. Trimming removed 0 bases at V and 5 bases at J, with 19 bases between. Germline V gene sequence: CDR1 SEHNR, CDR2 FQNEAQ (reference sequence).

This clonotype was counted a few times. This rearrangement joins TRBV15 to TRBJ2-7; possible D gene TRBD2, 5 bases. V lost 0 bases to trimming and J lost 3 bases, with 12 bases between them. Germline V gene data show CDR1 as LNHNV and CDR2 as YYDKDF (reference sequence). The CDR3 sequence is 15 residues long. The CDR3 DNA reads as TGTGCCACCAGCAGAGAAACGACTCGGGGCTACGAGCAGTACTTC. This translates into CATSRETTRGYEQYF.

There are a few counts of this clonotype. This rearrangement joins TRBV7-8 to TRBJ1-2, with a possible D match to TRBD1 (6 bases). Germline CDR1 is SGHVS and CDR2 is FQNEAQ. The CDR3 totals 15 residues. Trimming shortened V by 5 bases and J by 3 bases, and 16 bases separated the two germline ends. CDR3 in DNA: TGTGCCAGCAGCACCACCCCCGGGACACACTATGGCTACACCTTC. Translation: CASSTTPGTHYGYTF.

This clonotype was picked up many times. The V and J genes are TRBV2 and TRBJ1-6; 9 bases match TRBD1. CDR3 length: 14 amino acids. Looked up from germline, CDR1 is SNHLY and CDR2 is FYNNEI. Germline trimming cut 6 bases from V and 7 bases from J; bases unmatched to any gene: 4. The CDR3 region has the DNA TGTGCCAGCAGAGGGACAGGGAGAAATTCACCCCTCCACTTT. Amino acid sequence: CASRGTGRNSPLHF.

This clonotype was recorded a few times. The V gene is TRBV29-1, the J gene TRBJ1-3, with no clear D. V lost 1 base to trimming and J lost 0 bases, with 10 bases between them. The CDR3 has 15 residues. CDR1 and CDR2 from the germline V gene are SQVTM and ANQGSEA. The CDR3 DNA reads as TGCAGCGTTGAAGTCTGGGGAGACTCTGGAAACACCATATATTTT. This encodes CSVEVWGDSGNTIYF.

The rearrangement uses TRBV13 and TRBJ1-5; tentatively, D is TRBD1 (6 bases). Germline V gene data show CDR1 as PRHDT and CDR2 as FYEKMQ (reference sequence). CDR3 size: 16 residues. With 8 bases removed from V and 3 bases from J, the gap between germline ends came to 20 bases. The CDR3 DNA sequence: TGTGCCAGCTCACCCCCCGGAACAGGGCCCAATCAGCCCCAGCATTTT. It encodes CASSPPGTGPNQPQHF.

The genes are TRBV9 and TRBJ1-6; tentatively, D is TRBD1 (5 bases). Germline assignment: CDR1 SGDLS and CDR2 YYNGEE. The V and J ends lost 5 bases and 10 bases respectively, with 16 bases between them. CDR3 size: 14 residues. The CDR3 DNA is TGTGCCAGCAGTTACTGGGGGAGCCCGTCACCCCTCCACTTT. Amino acid sequence: CASSYWGSPSPLHF.

The chain is built from TRBV29-1 and TRBJ2-5; no definite D call. Trimming took 7 bases from V and 9 from J, leaving 9 bases between them. The CDR3 length is 9 residues. Germline CDR1 reads SQVTM; CDR2 reads ANQGSEA. The CDR3 region has the DNA TGCAGCGGGCGGTGGGCCCAGTACTTC. Amino acid sequence: CSGRWAQYF. Full variable domain (rest looked up from reference TRBV29-1 and TRBJ2-5): SAVISQKPSRDICQRGTSLTIQCQVDSQVTMMFWYRQQPGQSLTLIATANQGSEATYESGFVIDKFPISRPNLTFSTLTVSNMSPEDSSIYLCSGRWAQYFGPGTRLLVL.

This clonotype appeared many times. The gene calls are TRBV19 and TRBJ1-5; no definite D call. CDR3 length: 15 amino acids. Germline CDR1 LNHDA, CDR2 SQIVND (reference sequence). Trimming took off 5 bases at V and 6 bases at J, with 17 bases between the two ends. The DNA of the CDR3 is TGTGCCAGTAGTGGAGGAGCTGGTCGCGGTCAGCCCCAGCATTTT. It encodes CASSGGAGRGQPQHF. Complete variable domain (other parts from reference TRBV19 and TRBJ1-5): DGGITQSPKYLFRKEGQNVTLSCEQNLNHDAMYWYRQDPGQGLRLIYYSQIVNDFQKGDIAEGYSVSREKKESFPLTVTSAQKNPTAFYLCASSGGAGRGQPQHFGDGTRLSIL.

V and J are TRBV12-3 or TRBV12-4 and TRBJ2-5, with 8 bases matching TRBD1. CDR3 length equals 14 residues. V shed 8 bases and J 5 bases; nucleotides not matched to a gene: 10. The CDR3 nucleotides read TGTGCCAGCCGCCCGACGACAGGGGTGGAGACCCAGTACTTC. Translating it yields CASRPTTGVETQYF.

The V call is TRBV19, the J call TRBJ1-6; D ambiguous. The length of the CDR3 is 13 residues. The germline CDR1 and CDR2 sequences are LNHDA and SQIVND (reference sequence). V was shortened by 6 bases and J by 9 bases, with 12 bases between the two germline ends. CDR3 region: CASRLYGVSPLHF. The CDR3 nucleotides are TGTGCCAGTAGATTATACGGGGTTTCACCCCTCCACTTT.